This T cell receptor beta chain was obtained from a study of blood T cell repertoires in COVID-19. The germline V and J ends were trimmed by 1 base and 4 bases, with 12 bases remaining between them. The CDR3 contains 15 residues. Germline lookup yields CDR1 SGHDT and CDR2 YYEEEE. This study enrolled people aged 18 to 89 from about 24 US geographic areas. Measured with immunoSEQ multiplex PCR; TCRdb has only the in-frame clones, and not every one. Of some 340,000 clones detected, approximately 90% appear once; the ten largest clones hold approximately 4.1%. The clonotype originates from a woman aged 25 to 45 who had been exposed to COVID-19. The chain combines TRBV5-6 with TRBJ1-5, with D unresolved. Specimen: PBMCs or T cells enriched from blood (not recorded which). The DNA of the CDR3 is TGTGCCAGCAGCTTGTTTCGGGAAAGAAATCAGCCCCAGCATTTT. It is translated as CASSLFRERNQPQHF.